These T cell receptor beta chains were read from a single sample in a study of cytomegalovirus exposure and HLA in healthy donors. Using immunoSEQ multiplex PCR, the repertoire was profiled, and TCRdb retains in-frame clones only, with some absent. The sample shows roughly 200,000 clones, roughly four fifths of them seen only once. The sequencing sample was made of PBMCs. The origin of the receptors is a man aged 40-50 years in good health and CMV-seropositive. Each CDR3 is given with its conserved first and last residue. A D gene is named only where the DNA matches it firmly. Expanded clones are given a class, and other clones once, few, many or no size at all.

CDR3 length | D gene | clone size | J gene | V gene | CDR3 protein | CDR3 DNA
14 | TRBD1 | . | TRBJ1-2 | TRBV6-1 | CASSNADRGSGYTF | TGTGCCAGCAGTAACGCCGACAGGGGTTCTGGCTACACCTTC
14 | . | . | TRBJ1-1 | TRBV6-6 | CASSWGVGVTEAFF | TGTGCCAGCAGTTGGGGCGTAGGGGTTACTGAAGCTTTCTTT
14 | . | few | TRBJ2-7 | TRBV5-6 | CASSLVSGGDEQYF | TGTGCCAGCAGCTTGGTTAGCGGCGGGGACGAGCAGTACTTC
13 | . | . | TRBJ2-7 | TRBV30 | CAWSKLHSYEQYF | TGTGCCTGGAGTAAACTACACTCCTACGAGCAGTACTTC
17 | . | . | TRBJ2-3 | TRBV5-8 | CASSSETGSRSTDTQYF | TGTGCCAGCAGCTCGGAAACAGGGAGTAGGAGCACAGATACGCAGTATTTT
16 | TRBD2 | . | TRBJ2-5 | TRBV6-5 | CASSYSGGSYQETQYF | TGTGCCAGCAGTTACTCGGGGGGGTCGTACCAAGAGACCCAGTACTTC
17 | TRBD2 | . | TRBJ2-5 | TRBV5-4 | CASSLGTSGRVRETQYF | TGTGCCAGCAGCCTCGGGACTAGCGGGAGGGTCCGGGAGACCCAGTACTTC
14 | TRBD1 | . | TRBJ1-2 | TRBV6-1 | CANTGTAGMNGYTF | TGTGCCAATACCGGGACAGCAGGAATGAATGGCTACACCTTC
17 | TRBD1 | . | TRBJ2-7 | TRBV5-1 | CASSQGQAGTFHREQYF | TGCGCCAGCAGCCAAGGACAGGCTGGGACCTTCCATCGCGAGCAGTACTTC
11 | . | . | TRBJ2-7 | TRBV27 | CASGPLYEQYF | TGTGCCAGCGGCCCTCTTTACGAGCAGTACTTC
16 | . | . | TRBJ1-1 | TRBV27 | CASSFGAAVMNTEAFF | TGTGCCAGCAGTTTTGGGGCAGCTGTAATGAACACTGAAGCTTTCTTT
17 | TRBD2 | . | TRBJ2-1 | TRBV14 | CASSQADGGGWYNEQFF | TGTGCCAGCAGCCAAGCTGACGGCGGGGGGTGGTACAATGAGCAGTTCTTC
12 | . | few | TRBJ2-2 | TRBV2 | CASKRGSGELFF | TGTGCCAGCAAACGAGGTAGCGGGGAGCTGTTTTTT
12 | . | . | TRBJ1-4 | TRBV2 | CASSDNSEKLFF | TGTGCCAGCAGTGACAATTCTGAAAAACTGTTTTTT
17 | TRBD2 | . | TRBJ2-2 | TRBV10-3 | CASTDFRLAGAGGELFF | TGTGCCTCCACGGACTTCCGACTAGCGGGGGCTGGCGGGGAGCTGTTTTTT
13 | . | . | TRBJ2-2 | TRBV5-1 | CASSLPGTGELFF | TGCGCCAGCAGCTTGCCGGGGACCGGGGAGCTGTTTTTT
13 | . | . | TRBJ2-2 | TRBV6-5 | CASSSLVRRELFF | TGTGCCAGCAGTAGCCTAGTCCGGAGGGAGCTGTTTTTT
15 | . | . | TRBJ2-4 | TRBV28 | CASSFPRDPKNIQYF | TGTGCCAGCAGTTTCCCGCGGGACCCCAAAAACATTCAGTACTTC
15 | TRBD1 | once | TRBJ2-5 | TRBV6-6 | CASSGGQGPQETQYF | TGTGCCAGCAGTGGGGGACAGGGCCCCCAAGAGACCCAGTACTTC
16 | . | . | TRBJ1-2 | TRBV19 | CASSNDRQGFSYGYTF | TGTGCCAGTAGTAACGACAGGCAAGGATTTAGCTATGGCTACACCTTC
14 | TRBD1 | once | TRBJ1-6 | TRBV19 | CASRRDRDNSPLHF | TGTGCCAGTAGAAGGGACAGGGATAATTCACCCCTCCACTTT
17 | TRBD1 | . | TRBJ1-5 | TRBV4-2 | CASSQDDRGLSNQPQHF | TGTGCCAGCAGCCAGGACGACAGGGGGTTGAGCAATCAGCCCCAGCATTTT
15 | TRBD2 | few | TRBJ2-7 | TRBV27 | CASSRAGLALYEQYF | TGTGCCAGCAGTCGGGCCGGACTAGCGCTCTACGAGCAGTACTTC
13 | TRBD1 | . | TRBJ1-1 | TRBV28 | CASSLGGACEAFF | TGTGCCAGCAGTCTAGGGGGCGCCTGTGAAGCTTTCTTT
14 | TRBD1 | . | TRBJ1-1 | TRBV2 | CASSEAQGATEAFF | TGTGCCAGCAGTGAAGCTCAGGGGGCGACTGAAGCTTTCTTT
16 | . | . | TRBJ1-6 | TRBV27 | CASSLHRNSYNSPLHF | TGTGCCAGCAGTTTACACAGGAACTCCTATAATTCACCCCTCCACTTT
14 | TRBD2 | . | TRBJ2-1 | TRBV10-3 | CAIAVISGTNEQFF | TGTGCCATCGCGGTCATTAGCGGGACGAATGAGCAGTTCTTC
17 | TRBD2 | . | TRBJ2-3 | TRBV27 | CASSWASGRRSTDTQYF | TGTGCCAGCAGTTGGGCTAGCGGGAGGAGAAGCACAGATACGCAGTATTTT
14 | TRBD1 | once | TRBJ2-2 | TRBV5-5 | CASRGQGDTGELFF | TGTGCCAGCAGGGGACAGGGTGACACCGGGGAGCTGTTTTTT
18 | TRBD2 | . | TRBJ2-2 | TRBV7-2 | CASTVRLWREGNTGELFF | TGTGCCAGCACCGTACGGCTCTGGCGGGAGGGTAACACCGGGGAGCTGTTTTTT
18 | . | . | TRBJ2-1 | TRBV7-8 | CASSLVRLSPGSYNEQFF | TGTGCCAGCAGCTTAGTACGGTTGAGCCCGGGCTCCTACAATGAGCAGTTCTTC
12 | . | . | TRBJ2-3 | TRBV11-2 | CASSAIRDTQYF | TGTGCCAGCAGCGCGATCCGAGATACGCAGTATTTT
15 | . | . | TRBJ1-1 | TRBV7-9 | CSSSLAQGGDTEAFF | TGTTCCAGCAGCTTGGCTCAGGGAGGGGACACTGAAGCTTTCTTT
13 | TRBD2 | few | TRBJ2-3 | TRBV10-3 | CAFRTSGTDTQYF | TGTGCCTTCCGGACTAGCGGCACAGATACGCAGTATTTT
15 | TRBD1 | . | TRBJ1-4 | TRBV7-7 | CASSLGQGGNEKLFF | TGTGCCAGCAGCCTGGGACAGGGAGGAAATGAAAAACTGTTTTTT
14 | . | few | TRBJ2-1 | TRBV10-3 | CATQASYGLNEQFF | TGTGCCACGCAGGCTAGCTACGGTCTCAATGAGCAGTTCTTC
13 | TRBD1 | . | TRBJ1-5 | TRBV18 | CASSRQGNQPQHF | TGTGCCAGCTCACGACAGGGGAATCAGCCCCAGCATTTT
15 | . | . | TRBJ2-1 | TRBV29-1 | CSVALRTEPYNEQFF | TGCAGCGTTGCTTTGAGGACAGAACCCTACAATGAGCAGTTCTTC
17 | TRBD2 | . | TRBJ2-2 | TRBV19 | CASSSLAGAPNTGELFF | TGTGCCAGTAGTTCTCTAGCGGGAGCGCCGAACACCGGGGAGCTGTTTTTT
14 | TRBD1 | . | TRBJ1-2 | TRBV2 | CASSRDRVYYGYTF | TGTGCCAGCAGTCGGGACAGGGTGTACTATGGCTACACCTTC
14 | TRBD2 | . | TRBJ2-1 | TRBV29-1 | CSVELAGGYNEQFF | TGCAGCGTTGAATTAGCGGGAGGGTACAATGAGCAGTTCTTC
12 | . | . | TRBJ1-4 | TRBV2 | CASAEKLEKLFF | TGTGCCAGCGCGGAGAAACTGGAAAAACTGTTTTTT
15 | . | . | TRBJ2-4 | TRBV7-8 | CASSPSRGDKNIQYF | TGTGCCAGCAGCCCTTCCAGGGGGGACAAAAACATTCAGTACTTC
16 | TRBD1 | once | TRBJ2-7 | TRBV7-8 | CSSSITRDSLGGEQYF | TGTTCCAGCAGCATAACCCGGGACAGCCTTGGGGGCGAGCAGTACTTC
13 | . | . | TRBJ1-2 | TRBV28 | CASRLAGNYGYTF | TGTGCCAGCAGGCTTGCGGGCAACTATGGCTACACCTTC